This TCR beta chain was sequenced during a study of human T cells and chemical hapten exposure. About the research overall: Patches that contained 0.01% DPC were applied to the upper back and read at 6 days.

V was clipped by 6 bases and J by 3 bases; unmatched bases: 11. Germline V gene data show CDR1 as DFQATT and CDR2 as SNEGSKA (reference sequence). The CDR3 covers 16 residues. TCRdb ran MiXCR on the RACE reads and lists one entry per CDR3 protein. The table includes approximately 400,000 distinct CDR3 sequences, approximately 5% detected once. The sample holds a few counts of this clonotype. Time point noted: patch test 1, 2 weeks after DPC sensitization. Specified treatment: therapeutic diphenylcyclopropenone sensitization with weekly scalp DPC. This sequence was found in a woman between 45 and 60 years old with alopecia areata. Some clones in this sample may be carry-over from other donors' samples. V gene TRBV20-1 combines with J gene TRBJ1-5; the match to TRBD1 covers 10 bases. Material: whole blood, obtained in connection with sensitization to the hapten diphenylcyclopropenone (DPC). The CDR3 coding sequence is TGCAGTGCCACCCGACGACAGGGGGCTTACAATCAGCCCCAGCATTTT. Translation gives CSATRRQGAYNQPQHF.